This TCR beta chain was retrieved from a study of blood T cell repertoires in COVID-19 (dated by TCRdb to the early 2020s). Background for the entire study: The collaborator samples originated in the United States, Italy and Spain and spanned the acute and convalescent phases of COVID-19. A freely available public database, intended as a resource for researchers studying the immune response to SARS-CoV-2, is where the repertoires were released. Subjects who had been exposed to COVID-19, were actively infected with it, or had recovered from it provided the deeply sampled blood TCRbeta repertoires that made up the dataset. The samples were drawn from the first 160 participants of the ongoing ImmuneRACE study and from more than 1,000 subjects provided by 6 global collaborators. The prospective study material was composed of cDNA or gDNA derived from T cells, B-cell-depleted T cells, or PBMCs. Sample metadata almost always included a de-identified subject ID, COVID-19 status, age in years and sex. Where HLA class I and class II types were available, the types were taken from metadata supplied by the sample provider, not from assay-based typing. On the study overall, not on this receptor specifically: The quantity of clinical and demographic metadata differed by source and by participant and was supplied without curation.

On this clone itself: Which antigen it targets is not known. Base qualities are not at hand, and no much larger clone is one base apart.

V ends up 6 bases short and J 8 bases short, with an unmatched junction base count of 9. Taken from the germline V gene, the CDR1 and CDR2 loops are SGHTA and FQGNSA. The CDR3 contains 15 residues, cysteine and phenylalanine counted. Left in the record is the CDR3 DNA by itself, 45 bases read in frame from the first base. Whole blood was collected in K2EDTA tubes by collaborating institutions according to the institutions' own protocols. Collaborator samples were shipped for TCRbeta analysis as frozen whole blood, isolated PBMCs, or DNA extracted from either sample type. TCRbeta CDR3 regions were amplified from genomic DNA by means of the immunoSEQ Assay, a bias-controlled multiplex PCR. For the original study's pipeline: Within the assay, amplification of reference gene primers was used to estimate how many nucleated cells each sample contained. Sequence reads were collapsed and filtered to measure the absolute abundance of every unique TCRbeta CDR3 rearrangement. For each sample, productive Simpson clonality was calculated by taking the square root of Simpson's diversity index across productive rearrangements. TCRdb provides this immuneACCESS table in a form limited to in-frame rearrangements. Some clones are lacking; in checked studies, under half of them reflect an unresolved V gene, and why the rest are absent is not known. From that table come the V and J calls and clone size; the DNA was used to work out D and trimming. The sample table records 40,000 to 55,000 clones; 75% to 85% of these occur just once. The ten largest clones add up to approximately 15% of the sample.

Recombination joined TRBV7-2 with TRBJ2-1, and 11 bases in between align with TRBD2. The sample was peripheral blood. This TCR came from a man aged 35 to 55 with acute or convalescent COVID-19. The DNA sequence reads TGTGCCAGCAGTCGGGCTAGCGGGGGGACAGATGAGCAGTTCTTC. This yields the protein CASSRASGGTDEQFF.